The present T cell receptor (beta chain) was sequenced within a study of prognosis after radiotherapy for stage I lung cancer. Peripheral blood samples of six milliliters were drawn at each of two time points. Amplification of the TCR beta CDR3 (from genomic DNA) was done by two-round multiplex PCR. First-round PCR used primers specific to each TRBV and TRBJ gene. TCRdb redid the calling of the multiplex PCR reads with MiXCR, one entry per CDR3 protein. The sample contains around 23,000 distinct CDR3 sequences, 43% of which appear only once. In regard to this clonotype: What it recognizes is unknown. The junction differs from germline at one of its ends, possibly a read error.

Study conclusions and caveats: Unique TCR clone counts fell after stereotactic body radiation therapy, median around 10,000 versus 6,900.

Germline CDR1 and CDR2: MNHNS and SASEGT. The CDR3 runs to 13 residues. Sequenced here: PBMCs, sampled before or after stereotactic body radiation therapy (not recorded which). The sequence was collected from a donor aged 50 or older with non-small cell lung cancer. The rearrangement joins TRBV6-1 to TRBJ2-7; D is possibly TRBD2 (5 bases). As DNA, the CDR3 is TGTGCCAGCAGCCTTCCTATTCCGGGAATCTCGGACTTC. Translated: CASSLPIPGISDF.